These T cell receptor beta chains were read from a single sample in a study of blood T cell repertoires in COVID-19. Produced via immunoSEQ multiplex PCR; TCRdb's table is partial and in-frame only. In the table there are 200,000 to 250,000 clones, roughly nine tenths of which are singletons. Specimen: peripheral blood. The source is a man in his 60s with acute or convalescent COVID-19. Each CDR3 is given with its conserved first and last residue. The order of the fields is D gene, V gene, clone size, CDR3 protein. A D gene is named only where the DNA matches it firmly. Not every row has a clone size; where given, it reads once, few, many or a size class.

D gene: TRBD2
V gene: TRBV12-5
clone size: -
CDR3 protein: CASGQGLSPNEQFF

D gene: -
V gene: TRBV30
clone size: -
CDR3 protein: CAWSSLLGEQYNEQFF

D gene: -
V gene: TRBV12-5
clone size: -
CDR3 protein: CASGLRRANSGNTIYF

D gene: -
V gene: TRBV29-1
clone size: once
CDR3 protein: CSVQGDYGYTF

D gene: TRBD1
V gene: TRBV7-2
clone size: -
CDR3 protein: CASSSPRQGGFTGELFF

D gene: TRBD2
V gene: TRBV30
clone size: few
CDR3 protein: CAPGVSGVSYEQYF

D gene: TRBD2
V gene: TRBV6-4
clone size: -
CDR3 protein: CASSAPPHVIAGAYNEQFF

D gene: TRBD2
V gene: TRBV28
clone size: -
CDR3 protein: CASSSPGLESDEQFF

D gene: -
V gene: TRBV30
clone size: -
CDR3 protein: CAWANPYEQYF

D gene: -
V gene: TRBV7-2
clone size: -
CDR3 protein: CASSPKLSEKLFF

D gene: TRBD2
V gene: TRBV27
clone size: -
CDR3 protein: CASSLTPGLAGGTQYF

D gene: -
V gene: TRBV6-5
clone size: -
CDR3 protein: CASRAGQTSTDTQYF

D gene: -
V gene: TRBV10-2
clone size: -
CDR3 protein: CASSESVLIRPEETQYF

D gene: TRBD2
V gene: TRBV28
clone size: -
CDR3 protein: CASRHQLAGGGTQYF

D gene: TRBD1
V gene: TRBV14
clone size: -
CDR3 protein: CASSHDRGNSPLHF

D gene: TRBD1
V gene: TRBV30
clone size: -
CDR3 protein: CAWREGTVNTEAFF

D gene: TRBD1
V gene: TRBV7-2
clone size: -
CDR3 protein: CASSQPTGANGYTF

D gene: -
V gene: TRBV6-4
clone size: -
CDR3 protein: CASSDSEQGRAFF

D gene: -
V gene: TRBV19
clone size: -
CDR3 protein: CASSARGVGNTEAFF

D gene: -
V gene: TRBV24-1
clone size: -
CDR3 protein: CATSGDGSSYNEQFF

D gene: TRBD2
V gene: TRBV29-1
clone size: -
CDR3 protein: CLIRGERLAGGEPEQYF

D gene: -
V gene: TRBV18
clone size: -
CDR3 protein: CASSPRTGNYGYTF

D gene: TRBD1
V gene: TRBV7-6
clone size: -
CDR3 protein: CASRLPGGADNEQFF

D gene: TRBD1
V gene: TRBV28
clone size: -
CDR3 protein: CASSLGTGEVYGYTF

D gene: TRBD1
V gene: TRBV6-5
clone size: -
CDR3 protein: CASSYTGQMNTEAFF

D gene: TRBD1
V gene: TRBV3-1/TRBV3-2
clone size: -
CDR3 protein: CASSQTDRGRYEQYF

D gene: TRBD2
V gene: TRBV28
clone size: -
CDR3 protein: CASSLGLAGGPQDYEQYF

D gene: TRBD1
V gene: TRBV6-5
clone size: -
CDR3 protein: CASSLQGASEKLFF

D gene: TRBD1
V gene: TRBV5-1
clone size: -
CDR3 protein: CASRQGANQETQYF

D gene: -
V gene: TRBV7-8
clone size: -
CDR3 protein: CASSLAESSYNEQFF

D gene: -
V gene: TRBV4-2
clone size: -
CDR3 protein: CASSRLAEQSYNEQFF

D gene: TRBD2
V gene: TRBV7-9
clone size: -
CDR3 protein: CASSLLSTSGRVETQYF

D gene: TRBD2
V gene: TRBV27
clone size: -
CDR3 protein: CASSLRPSGLYEQYF

D gene: -
V gene: TRBV10-3
clone size: -
CDR3 protein: CAISEGAVLQVRRGYTF

D gene: -
V gene: TRBV28
clone size: -
CDR3 protein: CASSSGPGTHSYEQYF

D gene: TRBD1
V gene: TRBV4-2
clone size: -
CDR3 protein: CASSQPLRTGLDYGYTF

D gene: -
V gene: TRBV28
clone size: -
CDR3 protein: CASMRDIGYTF

D gene: -
V gene: TRBV9
clone size: -
CDR3 protein: CASSVVRGFSSYNEQFF

D gene: -
V gene: TRBV5-1
clone size: -
CDR3 protein: CASSLEGVDGYTF

D gene: -
V gene: TRBV6-1
clone size: -
CDR3 protein: CASSDGRGPYNEQFF

D gene: -
V gene: TRBV5-1
clone size: -
CDR3 protein: CASSLGRATNEKLFF

D gene: -
V gene: TRBV30
clone size: -
CDR3 protein: CAWSNGQRGQPQHF

D gene: -
V gene: TRBV6-5
clone size: once
CDR3 protein: CATGGYSGNTIYF

D gene: TRBD2
V gene: TRBV5-6
clone size: once
CDR3 protein: CASSETLAGAREQYF

D gene: TRBD1
V gene: TRBV19
clone size: -
CDR3 protein: CASSTRDRDSYEQYF

D gene: TRBD1
V gene: TRBV9
clone size: -
CDR3 protein: CASSVGTGEATGELFF

D gene: TRBD2
V gene: TRBV5-4
clone size: -
CDR3 protein: CASSLGGLAGEDNEQFF

D gene: -
V gene: TRBV30
clone size: -
CDR3 protein: CAWGPTRGSQETQYF

D gene: -
V gene: TRBV24-1
clone size: -
CDR3 protein: CATSDGGTYEQYF

D gene: TRBD1
V gene: TRBV7-9
clone size: -
CDR3 protein: CASLHRGVEGYGYTF

D gene: TRBD2
V gene: TRBV28
clone size: -
CDR3 protein: CASRTGLASYYEQYF

D gene: TRBD2
V gene: TRBV6-2/TRBV6-3
clone size: -
CDR3 protein: CASSQTSGAFSYNEQFF

D gene: -
V gene: TRBV4-3
clone size: -
CDR3 protein: CASSQDRNYGYTF

D gene: -
V gene: TRBV5-6
clone size: -
CDR3 protein: CASSYSLFDGKDTQYF

D gene: -
V gene: TRBV4-1
clone size: -
CDR3 protein: CASSQEAQRFSGNTIYF

D gene: -
V gene: TRBV6-6
clone size: -
CDR3 protein: CASRRSGNTIYF

D gene: -
V gene: TRBV9
clone size: -
CDR3 protein: CASSPRGRTDNEQFF